This T cell receptor (beta chain) was profiled in a study of cytomegalovirus exposure and HLA in healthy donors. Whole-study results and caveats: Earlier analysis looked at TCR beta V segments, and most were productive about 87% or about 30% of the time. A classifier reportedly called cytomegalovirus status with high sensitivity and specificity. It has been reported that TCR beta sequences accurately predicted the HLA-A and HLA-B alleles of most subjects. Fewer N-insertions (relative to the roughly 730-donor mean) were reportedly seen in an Asian-associated ancestry cluster in a later analysis.

Germline values: CDR1 WNHNN, CDR2 SYGVQD (reference sequence). This CDR3 comprises 17 residues. Trimming took 5 bases from V and 2 from J; bases not matched to a gene: 9. The PCR was carried out with 60 Vbeta primers and 13 Jbeta primers. Profiled with immunoSEQ multiplex PCR; TCRdb holds only in-frame clones, not every one. Counted here are around 150,000 clones, 60% to 85% occurring once; the ten biggest clones make up approximately 7%. In regard to this clone: Its target is unknown.

Material: PBMCs. The chain has TRBV10-1 and TRBJ2-6, with 7 bases lining up with TRBD1. This receptor was taken from a man aged 40-50 years in good health and CMV-seropositive. CDR3 residues: CASSPNQGGAGANVLTF. The CDR3 region has the DNA TGCGCCAGCAGTCCGAACCAAGGGGGCGCTGGGGCCAACGTCCTGACTTTC.